The clone carrying this TCR beta chain was seen a single time. Its antigen is not known. This specimen comes from a study of cytomegalovirus exposure and HLA in healthy donors. Overall study findings and caveats: For TCR beta chains, V- and J-gene trimming was later linked to a missense DCLRE1C variant. When a later analysis was performed, an Asian-associated ancestry cluster reportedly had fewer N-insertions than the roughly 700-donor mean. Being productive about 87% or about 30% of the time was typical of most TCR beta V segments in an earlier analysis. The study had only CMV serostatus as immune exposure information.

The CDR3 consists of 15 residues. From germline, CDR1 is SNHLY and CDR2 FYNNEI. V shed 4 bases and J 5 bases; nucleotides not matched to a gene: 5. The primer mix had 60 Vbeta and 13 Jbeta primers. The repertoire was sequenced with immunoSEQ multiplex PCR; TCRdb's copy has only in-frame clones and lacks some. The sample contains approximately 300,000 clones, approximately 84% of which appear only once. The chain has TRBV2 and TRBJ2-3; TRBD2 matches 11 bases. This receptor was obtained from a woman in her 40s in good health and CMV-seropositive. The sequenced material came from PBMCs. The DNA of the CDR3 is TGTGCCAGCAGTGGACTAGCGGGAATGGAAGATACGCAGTATTTT. This translates into CASSGLAGMEDTQYF. The whole variable domain, filled in from reference TRBV2 and TRBJ2-3, reads EPEVTQTPSHQVTQMGQEVILRCVPISNHLYFYWYRQILGQKVEFLVSFYNNEISEKSEIFDDQFSVERPDGSNFTLKIRSTKLEDSAMYFCASSGLAGMEDTQYFGPGTRLTVL.